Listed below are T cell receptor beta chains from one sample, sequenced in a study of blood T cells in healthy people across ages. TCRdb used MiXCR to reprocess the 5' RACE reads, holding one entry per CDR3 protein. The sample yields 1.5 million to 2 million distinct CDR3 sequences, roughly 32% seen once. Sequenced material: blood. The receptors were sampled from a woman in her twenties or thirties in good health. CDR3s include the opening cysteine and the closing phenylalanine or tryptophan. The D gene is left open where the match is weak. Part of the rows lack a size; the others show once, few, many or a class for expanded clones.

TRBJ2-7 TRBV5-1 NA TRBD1 TGCGCCAGCAGAGGGACAGGGGTTTCCTACGAGCAGTACTTC CASRGTGVSYEQYF
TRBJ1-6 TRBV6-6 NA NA TGTACCACCCGGGGGTCCTATAATTCACCCCTCCACTTT CTTRGSYNSPLHF
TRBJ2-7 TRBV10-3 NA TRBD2 TGTGCCATCAGGGAGGGACGGGGGGGATACGAGCAGTACTTC CAIREGRGGYEQYF
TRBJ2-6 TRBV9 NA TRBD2 TGTGCCAGCAGCGTACCTGTGGGACTAGATGCTGGGGCCAACGTCCTGACTTTC CASSVPVGLDAGANVLTF
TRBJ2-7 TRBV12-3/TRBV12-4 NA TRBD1 TGTGCCGGCAGTTTACAGGGGGCTGACTACGAGCAGTACTTC CAGSLQGADYEQYF
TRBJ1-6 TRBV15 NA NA TGTGCCACCAGCATACTCGGGTCACCCCTCCACTTT CATSILGSPLHF
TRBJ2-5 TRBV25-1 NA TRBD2 TGTGCCAGCAGTGAATTGTCTAGCGGGGGGGCCGTTGGAGAGACCCAGTACTTC CASSELSSGGAVGETQYF
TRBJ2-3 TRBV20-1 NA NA TGCAGTACTAGCCCGGGACAGACCAATACAGATACGCAGTATTTT CSTSPGQTNTDTQYF
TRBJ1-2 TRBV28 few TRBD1 TGTGCCAGCAGTTTTCTGACAGGGAAGGGCACCTATGGCTACACCTTC CASSFLTGKGTYGYTF
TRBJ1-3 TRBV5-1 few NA TGCGCCAGCAGCTTGGATGGAAACACCATATATTTT CASSLDGNTIYF
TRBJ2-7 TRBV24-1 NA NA TGTGCCACCAGTGATTCGAGAGAGGGGGTCCTCTCCTACGAGCAGTACTTC CATSDSREGVLSYEQYF
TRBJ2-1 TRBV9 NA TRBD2 TGTGCCAGCAGCGTAGGGAATAGCGGGGTGTACAATGAGCAGTTCTTC CASSVGNSGVYNEQFF
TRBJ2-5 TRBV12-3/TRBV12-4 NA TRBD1 TGTGCCAGCAGTTTAGGACAGGGTTTTCTATCAATAGAGACCCAGTACTTC CASSLGQGFLSIETQYF
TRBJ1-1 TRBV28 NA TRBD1 TGTGCCAGCAGTACTTATGTAGGGGACAGGAAAGCTTTCTTT CASSTYVGDRKAFF
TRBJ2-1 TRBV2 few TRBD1 TGTGCCAGCGCAGTTCCGGGACAGGTATACAATGAGCAGTTCTTC CASAVPGQVYNEQFF
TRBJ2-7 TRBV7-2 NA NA TGTGCCAGCAGCACCTCCATACAGGTTACCTCCTACGAGCAGTACTTC CASSTSIQVTSYEQYF
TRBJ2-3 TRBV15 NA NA TGTGCCACCAGCAGAGATCCCCGCAAAGATGCGCAGTATTTT CATSRDPRKDAQYF
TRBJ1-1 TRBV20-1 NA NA TGCAGTGCTAGTTTGGACAGCACTGAAGCTTTCTTT CSASLDSTEAFF
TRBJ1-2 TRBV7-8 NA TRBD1 TGTGCCAGCAGAGGGGACAGGGAGTTCATAGGCACCTTC CASRGDREFIGTF
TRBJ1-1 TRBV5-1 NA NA TGCGCCAGCAGCTTGTTGGGTTCCGGGACCTGGGGAATGAACGCTGAAGCTTTCTTT CASSLLGSGTWGMNAEAFF
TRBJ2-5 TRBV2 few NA TGTGCCAGCAGTGTCACCCTGGGAACGACCCAGTACTTC CASSVTLGTTQYF
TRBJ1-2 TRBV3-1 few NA TGTGCCAGCAGCCAAGGGCAGGCTCCTCCCTATGGCTACACCTTC CASSQGQAPPYGYTF
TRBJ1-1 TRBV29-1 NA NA TGCAGCGTTGAAGAGTTGGCCTTGAACACTGAAGCTTTCTTT CSVEELALNTEAFF
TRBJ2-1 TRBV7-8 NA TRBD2 TGTGCCAGCGTTTCACTAACGGGAGGGGCGGGGGGCTACAATGAGCGGTTCTTC CASVSLTGGAGGYNERFF
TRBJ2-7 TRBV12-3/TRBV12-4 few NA TGTGCCAGCAGTTTAGGCTGGCGGGGAGGCGGCGAGCAGTACTTC CASSLGWRGGGEQYF
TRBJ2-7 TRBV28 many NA TGTGCCAGCAGTTTAGAGTTGTACTTC CASSLELYF
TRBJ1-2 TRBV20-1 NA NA TGCAGTGCTAGAGCCCCAGGGGCCACCAACTATGGCTACACCTTC CSARAPGATNYGYTF
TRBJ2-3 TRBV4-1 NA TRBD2 TGCGCCGGGGGGAGCGGGGGAAGCGCAGATACGCAGTATTTT CAGGSGGSADTQYF
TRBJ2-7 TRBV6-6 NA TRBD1 TGTGCCAGCAAGTTGACCGGGACAGGGGGGAACGAGCAGTACTTC CASKLTGTGGNEQYF
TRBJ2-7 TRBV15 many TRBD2 TGTGCCACCAGCAGAGATCGGACTAGCGGGCCAGACGAGCAGTACTTC CATSRDRTSGPDEQYF